A single sample is the source of the 9 T cell receptor beta chains below, sequenced in a study of shared clonotypes between healthy human individuals. Profiling relied on immunoSEQ multiplex PCR, and the TCRdb table lists in-frame clones only, not all of them. The sample records 800,000 to 1,200,000 clones, about four fifths being singletons. The material sequenced was memory CD4+ T cells from PBMCs. Subset: CD45RA-negative fraction. All receptors derive from a man younger than 35 in good health. Some clones in this sample may be carry-over from other donors' samples.

The J gene is TRBJ2-7, the V gene TRBV5-1, with 11 positions matching TRBD1. Germline V lookup: CDR1 SGHRS, CDR2 YFSETQ. J gave up 6 bases and V 1 base, and 6 bases lay outside the gene matches. The CDR3 is 15 amino acids. The CDR3 bases are TGCGCCAGCAGCTTGAGTGGACAGGGGGCAGGCGAGCAGTACTTC. It codes for CASSLSGQGAGEQYF.

The J gene is TRBJ2-5, the V gene TRBV5-1, with 11 bases matching TRBD2. CDR3 length: 16 residues. Germline loops: CDR1 SGHRS, CDR2 YFSETQ. The V gene end was trimmed by 4 bases and the J gene end by 2 bases; junction bases not matched to a gene: 7. The CDR3 protein is CASSPGLAAIQETQYF. In nucleotides, the CDR3 is TGCGCCAGCAGCCCGGGACTAGCGGCGATACAAGAGACCCAGTACTTC.

The chain recombines TRBV18 with TRBJ1-3, with TRBD1 as a possible D gene (5 bases). Germline CDR1 is KGHSH and CDR2 is LQKENI. The CDR3 sequence is 15 residues long. The V end was cut by 3 bases, the J end by 1 base, with 10 bases between. The CDR3 region is CASSPPGFSGNTIYF. The CDR3 nucleotides read TGTGCCAGCTCACCTCCAGGGTTTTCTGGAAACACCATATATTTT.

The gene calls are TRBV5-1 and TRBJ1-4; D ambiguous. This CDR3 region has 14 residues. Germline V gene lookup returns CDR1 SGHRS and CDR2 YFSETQ. Trimming stripped 0 bases from V and 4 bases from J, with 7 bases between. The CDR3 here is CASSLGPVNEKLFF. CDR3 nucleotide sequence: TGCGCCAGCAGCTTGGGCCCCGTTAATGAAAAACTGTTTTTT.

The chain is built from TRBV28 and TRBJ2-7; 8 bases agree with TRBD1. Losses at the gene ends were 5 bases for V and 9 bases for J; bases not matched to a gene: 12. From germline, CDR1 is MDHEN and CDR2 SYDVKM. This CDR3 is 14 amino acids long. The CDR3: CASSPPGGGLLQYF. The CDR3 DNA follows: TGTGCCAGCAGTCCTCCAGGGGGCGGTCTATTGCAGTACTTC.

The J gene is TRBJ2-5, the V gene TRBV25-1; D is perhaps TRBD2 (5 bases). The germline V and J ends were trimmed by 8 bases and 2 bases, with 18 bases remaining between them. Looked up from germline, CDR1 is MGHDK and CDR2 is SYGVNS. This CDR3 region has 15 residues. The CDR3 DNA follows: TGTGCCAGCGCTGCACTCCGGACTGCTCAAGAGACCCAGTACTTC. This encodes CASAALRTAQETQYF.

The chain employs TRBV7-9 and TRBJ1-1, with a tentative D call TRBD1 (6 bases). This CDR3 comprises 18 residues. Per germline, CDR1 SEHNR and CDR2 FQNEAQ (reference sequence). V was trimmed by 0 bases and J by 11 bases, leaving 28 bases between them. The CDR3 protein is CASSLAGTRSSVYPRAFF. As DNA, the CDR3 is TGTGCCAGCAGCTTAGCCGGGACACGAAGTTCTGTTTATCCTCGGGCTTTCTTT.

The chain links TRBV28 to TRBJ2-5; D remains unclear. The CDR3 runs 17 residues. Germline V gene sequence: CDR1 MDHEN, CDR2 SYDVKM. The ends were cut back, 6 bases at V and 9 bases at J, with 29 bases in the middle. This CDR3 is CASSTYREYSTSMAQYF. CDR3 coding DNA: TGTGCCAGCAGCACATACCGAGAGTACTCGACAAGTATGGCCCAGTACTTC.

V is TRBV28 and J is TRBJ2-7; 9 positions agree with TRBD1. Losses at the gene ends were 4 bases for V and 2 bases for J; bases not matched to a gene: 9. The germline CDR1 and CDR2 sequences are MDHEN and SYDVKM. This CDR3 spans 16 amino acids. CDR3 sequence: CASSSQGQGRAYEQYF. Here the CDR3 DNA reads TGTGCCAGCAGTTCTCAGGGACAGGGACGCGCCTACGAGCAGTACTTC.